A selection of T cell receptor beta chains follows, all from one sample in a study of control samples from healthy donors and cancer patients. Method: immunoSEQ multiplex PCR; TCRdb's copy keeps in-frame clones and lacks some. The sample lists approximately 160,000 clones, approximately 94% seen once, with 1.3% to 1.5% in the top ten. Sequenced: blood. These receptors were collected from a woman younger than 30 in good health. The CDR3 runs from the conserved cysteine through the conserved F or W. The D gene is left open where the match is weak. Expanded clones are given a class, and other clones once, few, many or no size at all.

j_call: TRBJ1-5
clone_size: few
v_call: TRBV7-2
d_call: -
cdr3_aa: CASSLQGFGSNQPQHF
cdr3_nt: TGTGCCAGCAGCTTACAGGGTTTTGGGAGCAATCAGCCCCAGCATTTT

j_call: TRBJ1-3
clone_size: -
v_call: TRBV4-2
d_call: -
cdr3_aa: CASSQGALPSGNTIYF
cdr3_nt: TGTGCCAGCAGCCAAGGGGCACTACCGTCTGGAAACACCATATATTTT

j_call: TRBJ1-5
clone_size: once
v_call: TRBV3-1/TRBV3-2
d_call: -
cdr3_aa: CASSPQGEGQPQHF
cdr3_nt: TGTGCCAGCAGCCCCCAGGGAGAGGGGCAGCCCCAGCATTTT

j_call: TRBJ1-1
clone_size: few
v_call: TRBV7-8
d_call: TRBD1
cdr3_aa: CASSTLTGGTEAFF
cdr3_nt: TGTGCCAGCAGCACCTTAACAGGGGGCACTGAAGCTTTCTTT

j_call: TRBJ1-3
clone_size: -
v_call: TRBV19
d_call: -
cdr3_aa: CASSTHLSSGNTIYF
cdr3_nt: TGTGCCAGTAGTACCCACTTGAGCTCTGGAAACACCATATATTTT

j_call: TRBJ1-2
clone_size: -
v_call: TRBV4-2
d_call: -
cdr3_aa: CASSQGYTGGGYGYTF
cdr3_nt: TGTGCCAGCAGCCAAGGGTACACGGGGGGGGGCTATGGCTACACCTTC

j_call: TRBJ1-1
clone_size: -
v_call: TRBV29-1
d_call: -
cdr3_aa: CSVDAGNTEAFF
cdr3_nt: TGCAGCGTTGATGCAGGTAACACTGAAGCTTTCTTT

j_call: TRBJ1-2
clone_size: -
v_call: TRBV2
d_call: -
cdr3_aa: CASSEGGSSNYGYTF
cdr3_nt: TGTGCCAGCAGTGAAGGGGGCAGCTCTAACTATGGCTACACCTTC

j_call: TRBJ2-3
clone_size: -
v_call: TRBV18
d_call: TRBD2
cdr3_aa: CASSPLTSGLSDTQYF
cdr3_nt: TGTGCCAGCTCACCACTGACTAGCGGGCTGTCAGATACGCAGTATTTT

j_call: TRBJ1-1
clone_size: -
v_call: TRBV19
d_call: -
cdr3_aa: CASSIAGITEAFF
cdr3_nt: TGTGCCAGTAGTATAGCAGGGATCACTGAAGCTTTCTTT

j_call: TRBJ1-1
clone_size: -
v_call: TRBV28
d_call: -
cdr3_aa: CATIPDGWFMNTEAFF
cdr3_nt: TGTGCCACCATTCCGGACGGTTGGTTTATGAACACTGAAGCTTTCTTT

j_call: TRBJ1-6
clone_size: -
v_call: TRBV6-5
d_call: TRBD1
cdr3_aa: CASYRGNNSPLHF
cdr3_nt: TGTGCCAGCTACAGGGGGAATAATTCACCCCTCCACTTT

j_call: TRBJ2-1
clone_size: -
v_call: TRBV3-1/TRBV3-2
d_call: -
cdr3_aa: CASSREGGEAFF
cdr3_nt: TGTGCCAGCAGCCGCGAGGGAGGCGAAGCGTTCTTC

j_call: TRBJ2-1
clone_size: once
v_call: TRBV30
d_call: TRBD1
cdr3_aa: CAWREYQGASYNEQFF
cdr3_nt: TGTGCCTGGAGGGAATATCAGGGGGCTTCCTACAATGAGCAGTTCTTC

j_call: TRBJ2-3
clone_size: -
v_call: TRBV7-3
d_call: -
cdr3_aa: CASSSAVKTDTQYF
cdr3_nt: TGTGCCAGCAGCTCGGCGGTCAAGACAGATACGCAGTATTTT

j_call: TRBJ2-5
clone_size: -
v_call: TRBV15
d_call: TRBD1
cdr3_aa: CATSRGGQVAQETQYF
cdr3_nt: TGTGCCACCAGCAGGGGGGGACAGGTCGCCCAAGAGACCCAGTACTTC

j_call: TRBJ1-1
clone_size: -
v_call: TRBV6-5
d_call: -
cdr3_aa: CASSRYTEAFF
cdr3_nt: TGTGCCAGCAGCCGGTACACTGAAGCTTTCTTT

j_call: TRBJ2-3
clone_size: -
v_call: TRBV5-4
d_call: TRBD2
cdr3_aa: CASSPGGMWEGPDTQYF
cdr3_nt: TGTGCCAGCAGTCCGGGAGGGATGTGGGAGGGCCCAGATACGCAGTATTTT

j_call: TRBJ2-6
clone_size: -
v_call: TRBV6-5
d_call: -
cdr3_aa: CASSYRPSSGANVLTF
cdr3_nt: TGTGCCAGCAGTTATCGGCCTAGCTCTGGGGCCAACGTCCTGACTTTC

j_call: TRBJ1-5
clone_size: -
v_call: TRBV24-1
d_call: TRBD1
cdr3_aa: CATSEGTGNNQPQHF
cdr3_nt: TGTGCCACCAGTGAAGGGACAGGGAACAATCAGCCCCAGCATTTT

j_call: TRBJ1-5
clone_size: -
v_call: TRBV15
d_call: -
cdr3_aa: CATSVSRVPKRQPQHF
cdr3_nt: TGTGCCACCAGCGTCTCTAGGGTCCCGAAACGACAGCCCCAGCATTTT

j_call: TRBJ2-1
clone_size: -
v_call: TRBV27
d_call: -
cdr3_aa: CASTTSGTYYNEQFF
cdr3_nt: TGTGCCAGCACTACTTCAGGAACCTACTACAATGAGCAGTTCTTC

j_call: TRBJ2-1
clone_size: once
v_call: TRBV27
d_call: TRBD2
cdr3_aa: CASSLAGGGNEQFF
cdr3_nt: TGTGCCAGCAGTTTAGCGGGGGGGGGAAATGAGCAGTTCTTC

j_call: TRBJ2-7
clone_size: -
v_call: TRBV7-6
d_call: -
cdr3_aa: CASSPGLSHPYEQYF
cdr3_nt: TGTGCCAGCAGCCCCGGACTGAGCCACCCCTACGAGCAGTACTTC

j_call: TRBJ1-2
clone_size: -
v_call: TRBV15
d_call: -
cdr3_aa: CATSRDNLNYGYTF
cdr3_nt: TGTGCCACCAGCCGGGACAACCTTAACTATGGCTACACCTTC

j_call: TRBJ2-1
clone_size: -
v_call: TRBV5-1
d_call: -
cdr3_aa: CASSLVSGGLAYNEQFF
cdr3_nt: TGCGCCAGCAGCTTGGTATCTGGCGGGCTCGCCTACAATGAGCAGTTCTTC

j_call: TRBJ1-6
clone_size: -
v_call: TRBV7-9
d_call: -
cdr3_aa: CASSSGASPLHF
cdr3_nt: TGTGCCAGCAGCTCAGGGGCTTCACCCCTCCACTTT

j_call: TRBJ1-5
clone_size: -
v_call: TRBV7-2
d_call: -
cdr3_aa: CASSLHSRNVGNQPQHF
cdr3_nt: TGTGCCAGCAGCTTACACTCCCGAAATGTTGGCAATCAGCCCCAGCATTTT

j_call: TRBJ2-7
clone_size: -
v_call: TRBV18
d_call: TRBD1
cdr3_aa: CASTAGTASYEQYF
cdr3_nt: TGTGCCAGCACAGCCGGGACAGCCTCCTACGAGCAGTACTTC

j_call: TRBJ2-3
clone_size: -
v_call: TRBV11-2
d_call: -
cdr3_aa: CASSPSGGLYTQYF
cdr3_nt: TGTGCCAGCAGCCCATCTGGGGGGCTCTATACGCAGTATTTT

j_call: TRBJ2-1
clone_size: once
v_call: TRBV10-3
d_call: TRBD1
cdr3_aa: CAITGDSQFYNEQFF
cdr3_nt: TGTGCCATCACCGGGGACAGCCAATTTTACAATGAGCAGTTCTTC

j_call: TRBJ2-2
clone_size: few
v_call: TRBV10-3
d_call: TRBD1
cdr3_aa: CAISERDRGRSTGELFF
cdr3_nt: TGTGCCATCAGTGAAAGGGACAGGGGGCGAAGCACCGGGGAGCTGTTTTTT

j_call: TRBJ1-4
clone_size: -
v_call: TRBV28
d_call: -
cdr3_aa: CASSLSGGNEKLFF
cdr3_nt: TGTGCCAGCAGTTTAAGCGGAGGGAATGAAAAACTGTTTTTT

j_call: TRBJ1-1
clone_size: -
v_call: TRBV9
d_call: -
cdr3_aa: CASTGRGDTEAFF
cdr3_nt: TGTGCCAGCACGGGGAGGGGGGACACTGAAGCTTTCTTT

j_call: TRBJ2-7
clone_size: -
v_call: TRBV12-3/TRBV12-4
d_call: -
cdr3_aa: CASTSIGSYEQYF
cdr3_nt: TGTGCCAGCACCTCAATTGGGTCCTACGAGCAGTACTTC

j_call: TRBJ2-1
clone_size: -
v_call: TRBV7-9
d_call: -
cdr3_aa: CASSSVTKNKGSYNEQFF
cdr3_nt: TGTGCCAGCAGCTCAGTGACAAAAAATAAGGGGTCCTACAATGAGCAGTTCTTC

j_call: TRBJ2-7
clone_size: -
v_call: TRBV6-6
d_call: -
cdr3_aa: CASSPLTGQYF
cdr3_nt: TGTGCCAGCAGTCCCCTAACAGGGCAGTACTTC

j_call: TRBJ2-1
clone_size: -
v_call: TRBV2
d_call: TRBD2
cdr3_aa: CASSAVAGLRNEQFF
cdr3_nt: TGTGCCAGCAGTGCTGTAGCGGGATTGCGGAATGAGCAGTTCTTC

j_call: TRBJ1-1
clone_size: -
v_call: TRBV5-4
d_call: -
cdr3_aa: CASTLGSRNTEAFF
cdr3_nt: TGTGCCAGCACCCTGGGGTCCCGGAACACTGAAGCTTTCTTT

j_call: TRBJ2-1
clone_size: -
v_call: TRBV19
d_call: -
cdr3_aa: CASSISGSSYNEQFF
cdr3_nt: TGTGCCAGTAGTATAAGCGGAAGCTCCTACAATGAGCAGTTCTTC

j_call: TRBJ2-2
clone_size: -
v_call: TRBV5-8
d_call: -
cdr3_aa: CASSWIGTTGELFF
cdr3_nt: TGTGCCAGCAGCTGGATTGGGACCACCGGGGAGCTGTTTTTT

j_call: TRBJ1-5
clone_size: -
v_call: TRBV15
d_call: -
cdr3_aa: CATSNQEWRQPQHF
cdr3_nt: TGTGCCACCAGCAATCAGGAATGGAGACAGCCCCAGCATTTT

j_call: TRBJ1-6
clone_size: -
v_call: TRBV7-2
d_call: -
cdr3_aa: CASSVDLNSPLHF
cdr3_nt: TGTGCCAGCAGCGTTGACCTGAATTCACCCCTCCACTTT

j_call: TRBJ2-3
clone_size: -
v_call: TRBV27
d_call: -
cdr3_aa: CASSFRRSTDTQYF
cdr3_nt: TGTGCCAGCAGTTTCAGACGTAGCACAGATACGCAGTATTTT

j_call: TRBJ1-1
clone_size: -
v_call: TRBV27
d_call: -
cdr3_aa: CASSWGSHTEAFF
cdr3_nt: TGTGCCAGCAGCTGGGGATCACACACTGAAGCTTTCTTT

j_call: TRBJ2-1
clone_size: -
v_call: TRBV19
d_call: -
cdr3_aa: CASSMVRASSYNEQFF
cdr3_nt: TGTGCCAGTAGTATGGTTCGGGCCAGCTCCTACAATGAGCAGTTCTTC

j_call: TRBJ1-3
clone_size: -
v_call: TRBV14
d_call: -
cdr3_aa: CASSQETEGRTIYF
cdr3_nt: TGTGCCAGCAGCCAAGAAACCGAGGGTCGGACCATATATTTT

j_call: TRBJ1-4
clone_size: -
v_call: TRBV10-2
d_call: -
cdr3_aa: CASSESDTREKLFF
cdr3_nt: TGCGCCAGCAGTGAGTCAGACACTAGAGAAAAACTGTTTTTT